The rows below give T cell receptor beta chains drawn from one sample of a study of blood T cell repertoires in COVID-19. Assay used: immunoSEQ multiplex PCR; TCRdb lists only in-frame clones, some missing. The repertoire holds around 300,000 clones, more than 80% seen once, with around 1.1% in the top ten. Sequenced: PBMCs or T cells enriched from blood (not recorded which). These receptors all come from a woman aged 25 to 39 who had recovered from COVID-19. Both conserved end residues are part of each CDR3. D genes are given only for firm matches. Some rows mark clone size as missing; the rest say once, few, many or name a class of expanded clone.

D | J | size | V | DNA | CDR3
TRBD1 | TRBJ2-1 | NA | TRBV3-1/TRBV3-2 | TGTGCCAGCAGCCAAGTGGGGGGAAATGACAGGGGGCGCCTAAATGAGCAGTTCTTC | CASSQVGGNDRGRLNEQFF
NA | TRBJ2-1 | NA | TRBV7-9 | TGTGCCATCCACCCGCGGGAAGTCAATGAGCAGTTCTTC | CAIHPREVNEQFF
NA | TRBJ1-1 | NA | TRBV14 | TGTGCCAGCAGCCAAGATTTGATGGGCAGAATCAAACCCGAGAACACTGAAGCTTTCTTT | CASSQDLMGRIKPENTEAFF
NA | TRBJ2-6 | once | TRBV28 | TGTGCCAGCAGTCCAGGGGACGCCTCCTCTGGGGCCAACGTCCTGACTTTC | CASSPGDASSGANVLTF
TRBD2 | TRBJ2-5 | NA | TRBV24-1 | TGTGCCACATCTCCTAGCGGACCACAAGAGACCCAGTACTTC | CATSPSGPQETQYF
TRBD1 | TRBJ1-1 | NA | TRBV15 | TGTGCCACCAGCAGAGATCTTGGGACAGGGGGCACTGAAGCTTTCTTT | CATSRDLGTGGTEAFF
NA | TRBJ2-7 | NA | TRBV19 | TGTGCCAGTAGTATAGATGGAGGACTCTTCTACGAGCAGTACTTC | CASSIDGGLFYEQYF
TRBD2 | TRBJ2-1 | NA | TRBV7-9 | TGTGCCAGCAGCTTAAAAAGGACGTTCTTTGGCGGGAGTACGGATGAGCAGTTCTTC | CASSLKRTFFGGSTDEQFF
TRBD1 | TRBJ1-2 | once | TRBV11-2 | TGTGCCAGCAGCATCAACCCGGGACAGGGAGACTATGGCTACACCTTC | CASSINPGQGDYGYTF
NA | TRBJ1-5 | once | TRBV19 | TGTGCCAGTAACCCCGCGGGGAGGGGAGGGGTCCAGCCCCAGCATTTT | CASNPAGRGGVQPQHF
TRBD1 | TRBJ1-1 | NA | TRBV29-1 | TGCAGCGTGACCGGACAGGTCAACACTGAAGCTTTCTTT | CSVTGQVNTEAFF
NA | TRBJ2-1 | NA | TRBV5-4 | TGTGCCAGCAGCTTGGAAGGGGGAGGGAGACGGAATGAGCAGTTCTTC | CASSLEGGGRRNEQFF
NA | TRBJ2-4 | NA | TRBV30 | TGTGCCTGGAGTGTACGGTCGGGTCTCGGGGTTAGCATTCAGTACTTC | CAWSVRSGLGVSIQYF
TRBD2 | TRBJ2-2 | NA | TRBV9 | TGTGCCAGCAGCGCCCTAGCGGGAGCCGACACCGGGGAGCTGTTTTTT | CASSALAGADTGELFF
TRBD2 | TRBJ2-1 | NA | TRBV7-2 | TGTGCCAGCAGCTTTCTAGCGGGAGGGCCGAGTAATGAGCAGTTCTTC | CASSFLAGGPSNEQFF
TRBD2 | TRBJ2-2 | NA | TRBV19 | TGTGCCAGCCAACCGGGACTAGTCTCGGGGGAGCTGTTTTTT | CASQPGLVSGELFF
TRBD1 | TRBJ1-3 | NA | TRBV18 | TGTGCCAGCTCACCGATGACAGGGGGAGAAGGAAACACCATATATTTT | CASSPMTGGEGNTIYF
TRBD1 | TRBJ2-1 | NA | TRBV10-3 | TGTGCCATCAGTGTAGGTTCACAGGGGGCAGGGGAGCAGTTCTTC | CAISVGSQGAGEQFF